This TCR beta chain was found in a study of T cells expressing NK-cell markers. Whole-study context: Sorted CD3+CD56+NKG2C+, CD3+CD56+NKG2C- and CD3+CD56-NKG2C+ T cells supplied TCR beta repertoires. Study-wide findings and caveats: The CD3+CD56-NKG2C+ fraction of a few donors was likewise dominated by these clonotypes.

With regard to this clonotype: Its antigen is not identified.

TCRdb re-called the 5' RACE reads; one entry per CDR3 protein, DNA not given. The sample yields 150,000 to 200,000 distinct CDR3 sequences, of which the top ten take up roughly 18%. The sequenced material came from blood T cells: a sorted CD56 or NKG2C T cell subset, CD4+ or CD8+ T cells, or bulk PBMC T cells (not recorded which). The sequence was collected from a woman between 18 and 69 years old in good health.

CDR3 amino acids: CAWNRLHTGELFF. The chain is built from TRBV30 and TRBJ2-2. The CDR3 length is 13 residues. The germline V gene has CDR1 GTSNPN and CDR2 SVGIG (reference sequence). Full variable domain (rest looked up from reference TRBV30 and TRBJ2-2): SQTIHQWPATLVQPVGSPLSLECTVEGTSNPNLYWYRQAAGRGLQLLFYSVGIGQISSEVPQNLSASRPQDRQFILSSKKLLLSDSGFYLCAWNRLHTGELFFGEGSRLTVL.